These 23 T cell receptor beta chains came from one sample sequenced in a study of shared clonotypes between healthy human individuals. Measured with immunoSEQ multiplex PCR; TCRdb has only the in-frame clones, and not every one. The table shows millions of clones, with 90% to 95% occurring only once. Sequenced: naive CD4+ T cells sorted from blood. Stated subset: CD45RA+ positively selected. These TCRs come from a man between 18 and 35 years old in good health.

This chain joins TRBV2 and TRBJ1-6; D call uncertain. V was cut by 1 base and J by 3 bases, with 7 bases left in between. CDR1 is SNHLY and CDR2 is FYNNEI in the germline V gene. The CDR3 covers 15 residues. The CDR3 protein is CASSEEGLYNSPLHF. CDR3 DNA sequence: TGTGCCAGCAGTGAAGAGGGCCTCTATAATTCACCCCTCCACTTT.

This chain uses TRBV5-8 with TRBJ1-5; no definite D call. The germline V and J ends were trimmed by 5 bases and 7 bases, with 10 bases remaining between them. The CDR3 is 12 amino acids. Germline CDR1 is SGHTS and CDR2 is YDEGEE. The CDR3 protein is CASRTVGQPQHF. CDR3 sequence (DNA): TGTGCCAGCAGAACCGTCGGGCAGCCCCAGCATTTT.

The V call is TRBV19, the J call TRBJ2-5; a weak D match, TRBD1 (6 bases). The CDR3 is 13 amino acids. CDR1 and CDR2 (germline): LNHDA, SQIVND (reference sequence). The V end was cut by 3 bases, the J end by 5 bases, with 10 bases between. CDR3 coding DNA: TGTGCCAGTAGTATTCACAGGGCCGAGACCCAGTACTTC. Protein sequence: CASSIHRAETQYF.

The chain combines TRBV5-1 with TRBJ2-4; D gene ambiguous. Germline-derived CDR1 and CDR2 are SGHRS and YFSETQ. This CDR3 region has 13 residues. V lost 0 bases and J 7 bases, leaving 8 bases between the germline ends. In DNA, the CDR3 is TGCGCCAGCAGCTTGGAGACGTCTAACATTCAGTACTTC. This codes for CASSLETSNIQYF.

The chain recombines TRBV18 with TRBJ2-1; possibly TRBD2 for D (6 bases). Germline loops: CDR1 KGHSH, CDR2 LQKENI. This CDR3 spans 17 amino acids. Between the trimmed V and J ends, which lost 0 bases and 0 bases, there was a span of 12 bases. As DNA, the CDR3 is TGTGCCAGCTCACCACCTTTCGGGGGAGTCTCCTACAATGAGCAGTTCTTC. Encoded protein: CASSPPFGGVSYNEQFF. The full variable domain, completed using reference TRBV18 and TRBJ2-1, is NAGVMQNPRHLVRRRGQEARLRCSPMKGHSHVYWYRQLPEEGLKFMVYLQKENIIDESGMPKERFSAEFPKEGPSILRIQQVVRGDSAAYFCASSPPFGGVSYNEQFFGPGTRLTVL.

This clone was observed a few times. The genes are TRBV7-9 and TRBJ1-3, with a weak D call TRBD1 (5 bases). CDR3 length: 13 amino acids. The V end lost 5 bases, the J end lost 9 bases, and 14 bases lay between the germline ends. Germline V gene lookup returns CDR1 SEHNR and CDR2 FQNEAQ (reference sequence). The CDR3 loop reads CASSLGGTSTIYF. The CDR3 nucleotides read TGTGCCAGCAGCCTTGGCGGGACGAGCACCATATATTTT.

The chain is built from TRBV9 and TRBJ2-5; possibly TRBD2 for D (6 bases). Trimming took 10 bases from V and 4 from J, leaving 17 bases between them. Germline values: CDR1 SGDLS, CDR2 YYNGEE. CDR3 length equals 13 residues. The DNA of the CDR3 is TGTGCCGACGGGGACTGCCCTGGAGAGACCCAGTACTTC. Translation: CADGDCPGETQYF.

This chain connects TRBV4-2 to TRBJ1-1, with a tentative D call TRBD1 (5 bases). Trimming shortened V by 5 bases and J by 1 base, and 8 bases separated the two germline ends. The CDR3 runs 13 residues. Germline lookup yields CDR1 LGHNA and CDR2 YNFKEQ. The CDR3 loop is CASSARENTEAFF. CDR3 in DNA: TGTGCCAGCAGCGCCAGGGAGAACACTGAAGCTTTCTTT.

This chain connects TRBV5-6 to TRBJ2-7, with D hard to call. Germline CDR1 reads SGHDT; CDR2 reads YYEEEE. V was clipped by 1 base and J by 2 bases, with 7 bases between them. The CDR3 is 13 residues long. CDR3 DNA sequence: TGTGCCAGCAGCTTGAAGACCACCTACGAGCAGTACTTC. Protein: CASSLKTTYEQYF.

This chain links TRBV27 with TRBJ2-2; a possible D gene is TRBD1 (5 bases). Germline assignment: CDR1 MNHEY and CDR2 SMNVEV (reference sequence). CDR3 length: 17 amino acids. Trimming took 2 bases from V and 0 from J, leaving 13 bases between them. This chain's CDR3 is CASSLPQGHANTGELFF. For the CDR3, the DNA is TGTGCCAGCAGTTTACCGCAGGGCCACGCGAACACCGGGGAGCTGTTTTTT.

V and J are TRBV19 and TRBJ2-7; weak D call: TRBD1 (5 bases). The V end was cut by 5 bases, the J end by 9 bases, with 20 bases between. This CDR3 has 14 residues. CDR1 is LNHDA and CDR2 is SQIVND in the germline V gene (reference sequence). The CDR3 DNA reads TGTGCCAGTAGTGTCCAGGGTGTGCAAAGTCCGCAGTACTTC. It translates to CASSVQGVQSPQYF.

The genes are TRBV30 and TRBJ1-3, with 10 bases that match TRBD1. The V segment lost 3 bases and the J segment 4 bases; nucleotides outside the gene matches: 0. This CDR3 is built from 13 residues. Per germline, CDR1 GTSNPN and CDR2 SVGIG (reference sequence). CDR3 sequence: CAWRTGGGNTIYF. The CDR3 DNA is TGTGCCTGGAGGACAGGGGGCGGAAACACCATATATTTT. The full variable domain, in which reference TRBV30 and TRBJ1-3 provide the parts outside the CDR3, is SQTIHQWPATLVQPVGSPLSLECTVEGTSNPNLYWYRQAAGRGLQLLFYSVGIGQISSEVPQNLSASRPQDRQFILSSKKLLLSDSGFYLCAWRTGGGNTIYFGEGSWLTVV.

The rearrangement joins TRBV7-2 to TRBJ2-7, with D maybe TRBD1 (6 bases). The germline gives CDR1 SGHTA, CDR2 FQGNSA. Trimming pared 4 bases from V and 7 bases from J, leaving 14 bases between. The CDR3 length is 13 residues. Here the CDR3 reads CASSSDRNTEQYF. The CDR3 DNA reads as TGTGCCAGCAGCTCCGACAGGAATACGGAGCAGTACTTC.

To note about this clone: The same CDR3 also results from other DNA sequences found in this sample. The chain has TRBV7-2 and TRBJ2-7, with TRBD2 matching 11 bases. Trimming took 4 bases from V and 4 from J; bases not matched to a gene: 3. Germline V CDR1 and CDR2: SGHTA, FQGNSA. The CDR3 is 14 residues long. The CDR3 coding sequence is TGTGCCAGCAGCTCCACTAGCGGGGGTTACGAGCAGTACTTC. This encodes CASSSTSGGYEQYF.

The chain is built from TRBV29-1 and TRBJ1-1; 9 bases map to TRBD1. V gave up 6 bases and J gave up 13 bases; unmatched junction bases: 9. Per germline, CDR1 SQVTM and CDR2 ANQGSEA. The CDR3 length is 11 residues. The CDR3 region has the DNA TGCAGCGTCCTACAGGGGGCAATCCTTTTCTTT. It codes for CSVLQGAILFF.

The CDR3 is CASRLWWETQYF. The CDR3 DNA sequence: TGTGCCAGCAGGCTTTGGTGGGAGACCCAGTACTTC. This chain connects TRBV2 to TRBJ2-5; no firm D call. The germline V and J ends were trimmed by 6 bases and 5 bases, with 10 bases remaining between them. Per germline, CDR1 SNHLY and CDR2 FYNNEI. The length of the CDR3 is 12 residues. Variable domain in full (rest from reference TRBV2 and TRBJ2-5): EPEVTQTPSHQVTQMGQEVILRCVPISNHLYFYWYRQILGQKVEFLVSFYNNEISEKSEIFDDQFSVERPDGSNFTLKIRSTKLEDSAMYFCASRLWWETQYFGPGTRLLVL.

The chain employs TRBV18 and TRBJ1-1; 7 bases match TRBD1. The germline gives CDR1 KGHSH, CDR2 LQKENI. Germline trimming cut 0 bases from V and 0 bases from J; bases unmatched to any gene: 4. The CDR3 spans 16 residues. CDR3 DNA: TGTGCCAGCTCACCACCTTGGGGACAGATGAACACTGAAGCTTTCTTT. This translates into CASSPPWGQMNTEAFF.

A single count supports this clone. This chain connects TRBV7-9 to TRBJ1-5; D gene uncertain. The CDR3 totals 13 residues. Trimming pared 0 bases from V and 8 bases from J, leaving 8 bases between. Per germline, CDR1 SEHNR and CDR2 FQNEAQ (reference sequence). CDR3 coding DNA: TGTGCCAGCAGCTTAGCGCTTTATGAGCCCCAGCATTTT. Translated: CASSLALYEPQHF.

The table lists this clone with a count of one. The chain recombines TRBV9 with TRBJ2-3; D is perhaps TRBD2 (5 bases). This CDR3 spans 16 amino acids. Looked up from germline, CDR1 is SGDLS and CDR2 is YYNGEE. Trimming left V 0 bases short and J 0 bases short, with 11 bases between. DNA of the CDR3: TGTGCCAGCAGCGTAGAGGCTAGCCCCAGCACAGATACGCAGTATTTT. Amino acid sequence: CASSVEASPSTDTQYF.

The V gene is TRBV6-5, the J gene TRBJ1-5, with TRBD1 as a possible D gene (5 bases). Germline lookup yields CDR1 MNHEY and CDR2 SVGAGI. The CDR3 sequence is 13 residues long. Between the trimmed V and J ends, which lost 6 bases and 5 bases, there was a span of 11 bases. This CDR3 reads CASRQGTDQPQHF. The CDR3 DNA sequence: TGTGCCAGCAGGCAGGGAACGGATCAGCCCCAGCATTTT.

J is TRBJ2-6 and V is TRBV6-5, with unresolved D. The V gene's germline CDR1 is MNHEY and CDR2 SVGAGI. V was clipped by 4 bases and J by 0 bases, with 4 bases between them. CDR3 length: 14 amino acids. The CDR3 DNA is TGTGCCAGCAGTTTGGACTCTGGGGCCAACGTCCTGACTTTC. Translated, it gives CASSLDSGANVLTF.

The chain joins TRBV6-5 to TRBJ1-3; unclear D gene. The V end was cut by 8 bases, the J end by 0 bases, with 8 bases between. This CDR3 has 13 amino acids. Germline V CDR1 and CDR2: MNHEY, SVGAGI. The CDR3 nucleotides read TGTGCCAGCTTATCACCCTCTGGAAACACCATATATTTT. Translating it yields CASLSPSGNTIYF.

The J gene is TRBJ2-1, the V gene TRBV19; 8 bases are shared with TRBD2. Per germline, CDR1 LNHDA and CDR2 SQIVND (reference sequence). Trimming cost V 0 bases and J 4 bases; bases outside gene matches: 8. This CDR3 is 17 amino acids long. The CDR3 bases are TGTGCCAGTAGTATAGATCGGAAGGTAGCGGGGTACAATGAGCAGTTCTTC. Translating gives CASSIDRKVAGYNEQFF.